This T cell receptor (beta chain) was observed in a study of blood T cell repertoires in COVID-19. At the level of the study: T cells, B-cell-depleted T cells, or PBMCs provided the cDNA or gDNA that served as material.

This clone was recorded only once. The CDR3 is 23 residues long. V shed 0 bases, J shed 1 base, and the junction held 23 bases outside the gene matches. Germline CDR1 is KGHSH and CDR2 is LQKENI. Sequencing used immunoSEQ multiplex PCR; TCRdb keeps in-frame clones, though not all of them. The sample records roughly 250,000 clones, roughly 85% being singletons. V usage is TRBV18 and J usage is TRBJ1-3; TRBD1 aligns across 8 bases. This sequence originates from a woman aged 40 to 50 who had been exposed to COVID-19. The material sequenced was PBMCs or T cells enriched from blood (not recorded which). The CDR3 spells CASSPPTLGTSAGRGPSGNTIYF. The CDR3 nucleotides read TGTGCCAGCTCACCACCGACTCTGGGGACCTCCGCGGGCAGGGGGCCATCTGGAAACACCATATATTTT. The full variable domain, in which reference TRBV18 and TRBJ1-3 provide the parts outside the CDR3, is NAGVMQNPRHLVRRRGQEARLRCSPMKGHSHVYWYRQLPEEGLKFMVYLQKENIIDESGMPKERFSAEFPKEGPSILRIQQVVRGDSAAYFCASSPPTLGTSAGRGPSGNTIYFGEGSWLTVV.